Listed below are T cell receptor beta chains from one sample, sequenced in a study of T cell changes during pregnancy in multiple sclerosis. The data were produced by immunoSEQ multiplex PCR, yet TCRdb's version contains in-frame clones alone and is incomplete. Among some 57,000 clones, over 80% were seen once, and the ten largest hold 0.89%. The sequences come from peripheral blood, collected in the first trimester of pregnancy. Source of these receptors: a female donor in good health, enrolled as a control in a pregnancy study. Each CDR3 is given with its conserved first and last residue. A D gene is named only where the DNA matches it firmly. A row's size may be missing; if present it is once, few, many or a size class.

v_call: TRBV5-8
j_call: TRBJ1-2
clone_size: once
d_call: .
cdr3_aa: CASSLPAGGYTF
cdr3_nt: TGTGCCAGCAGCCTCCCAGCGGGCGGCTACACCTTC

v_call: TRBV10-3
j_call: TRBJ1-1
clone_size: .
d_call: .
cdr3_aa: CAISDGDSPPETEAFF
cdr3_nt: TGTGCCATCAGTGACGGGGACTCCCCACCAGAAACCGAAGCTTTCTTT

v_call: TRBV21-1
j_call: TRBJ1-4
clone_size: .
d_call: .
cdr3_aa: CASGPPQGLANEKLFF
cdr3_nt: TGTGCCAGCGGACCTCCCCAGGGGCTGGCTAATGAAAAACTGTTTTTT

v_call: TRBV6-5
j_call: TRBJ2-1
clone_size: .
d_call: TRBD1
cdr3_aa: CASSPDREILYEQFF
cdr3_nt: TGTGCCAGCAGCCCGGACAGGGAAATTCTCTATGAGCAGTTCTTC

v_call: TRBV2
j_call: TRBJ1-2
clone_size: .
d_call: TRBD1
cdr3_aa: CASSESDRGLEGYTF
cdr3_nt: TGTGCCAGCAGTGAATCGGACAGGGGGCTGGAAGGCTACACCTTC

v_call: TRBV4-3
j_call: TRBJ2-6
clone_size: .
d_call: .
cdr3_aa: CASSQDPGRSGANVLTF
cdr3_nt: TGCGCCAGCAGCCAAGATCCCGGCAGGTCTGGGGCCAACGTCCTGACTTTC

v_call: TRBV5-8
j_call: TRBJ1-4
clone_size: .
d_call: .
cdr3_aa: CASSSPKGDGSNEKLFF
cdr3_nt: TGTGCCAGCAGCTCGCCTAAGGGGGACGGTAGTAATGAAAAACTGTTTTTT

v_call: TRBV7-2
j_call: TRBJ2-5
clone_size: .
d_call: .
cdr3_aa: CASSPTGFGETQYF
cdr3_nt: TGTGCCAGCAGCCCCACGGGGTTTGGGGAGACCCAGTACTTC

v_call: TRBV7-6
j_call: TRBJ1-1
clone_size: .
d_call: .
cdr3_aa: CASSPPSSAGLNTEAFF
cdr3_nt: TGTGCCAGCAGCCCCCCCAGTTCCGCGGGCTTGAACACTGAAGCTTTCTTT

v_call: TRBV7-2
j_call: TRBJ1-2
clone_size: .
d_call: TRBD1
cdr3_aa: CASSYSPPTGLGYTF
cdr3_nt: TGTGCCAGCAGCTACTCCCCCCCGACAGGGCTGGGCTACACCTTC

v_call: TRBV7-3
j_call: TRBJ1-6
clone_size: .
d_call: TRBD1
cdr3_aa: CASSLGTGMSFINSPLHF
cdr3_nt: TGTGCCAGCAGCTTGGGGACAGGCATGTCTTTTATTAATTCACCCCTCCACTTT

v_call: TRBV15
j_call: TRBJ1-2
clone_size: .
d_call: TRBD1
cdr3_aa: CATSTATGNYGYTF
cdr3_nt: TGTGCCACCAGCACCGCGACAGGGAACTATGGCTACACCTTC

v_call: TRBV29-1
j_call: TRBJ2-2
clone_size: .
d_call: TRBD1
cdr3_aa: CSVVPGQGTGELFF
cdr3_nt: TGCAGCGTGGTACCGGGACAGGGGACCGGGGAGCTGTTTTTT

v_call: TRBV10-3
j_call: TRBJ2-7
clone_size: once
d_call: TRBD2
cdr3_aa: CAISVGLAGGPNEQYF
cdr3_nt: TGTGCCATCAGTGTGGGGCTAGCGGGGGGGCCTAACGAGCAGTACTTC

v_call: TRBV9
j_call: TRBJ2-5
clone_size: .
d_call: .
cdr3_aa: CASSVNPRVETQYF
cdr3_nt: TGTGCCAGCAGCGTAAATCCCCGGGTAGAGACCCAGTACTTC

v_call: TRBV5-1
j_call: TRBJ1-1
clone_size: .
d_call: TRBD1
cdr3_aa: CASSARQGAEAFF
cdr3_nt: TGCGCCAGCAGCGCCCGACAGGGGGCTGAAGCTTTCTTT

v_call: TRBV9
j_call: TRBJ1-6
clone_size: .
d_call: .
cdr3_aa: CASSAGLSPLHF
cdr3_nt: TGTGCCAGCAGCGCGGGACTGTCACCCCTCCACTTT

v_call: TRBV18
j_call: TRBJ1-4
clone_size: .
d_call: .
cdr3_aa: CASSPSLNNEKLFF
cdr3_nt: TGTGCCAGCTCACCTTCCCTTAATAATGAAAAACTGTTTTTT

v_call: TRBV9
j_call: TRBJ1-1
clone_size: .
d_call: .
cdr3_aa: CASSVSIGARGNTEAFF
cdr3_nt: TGTGCCAGCAGCGTATCGATTGGGGCGCGTGGTAACACTGAAGCTTTCTTT

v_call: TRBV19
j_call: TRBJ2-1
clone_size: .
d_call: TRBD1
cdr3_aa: CASSIVGTGGEDEQFF
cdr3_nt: TGTGCCAGTAGTATAGTGGGGACAGGGGGCGAAGATGAGCAGTTCTTC

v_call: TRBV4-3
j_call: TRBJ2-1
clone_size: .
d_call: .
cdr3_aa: CASSQDGASEQFF
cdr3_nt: TGCGCCAGCAGCCAAGATGGGGCTTCCGAGCAGTTCTTC

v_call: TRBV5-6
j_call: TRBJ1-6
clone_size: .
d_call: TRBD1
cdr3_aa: CASSLPGTGRGGVLHF
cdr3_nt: TGTGCCAGCAGCTTACCCGGGACAGGGAGGGGTGGTGTCCTCCACTTT

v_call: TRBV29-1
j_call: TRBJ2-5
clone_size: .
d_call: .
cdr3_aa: CSVFLTGNNQETQYF
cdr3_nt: TGCAGCGTCTTCCTAACGGGAAATAATCAAGAGACCCAGTACTTC

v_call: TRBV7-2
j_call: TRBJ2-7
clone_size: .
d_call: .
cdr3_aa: CASSLDTRSYEQYF
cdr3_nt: TGTGCCAGCAGCTTAGACACGAGGTCCTACGAGCAGTACTTC

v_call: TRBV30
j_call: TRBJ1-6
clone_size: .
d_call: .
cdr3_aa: CAGIQRGHSPLHF
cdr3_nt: TGTGCCGGAATTCAGAGGGGACACTCACCCCTCCACTTT

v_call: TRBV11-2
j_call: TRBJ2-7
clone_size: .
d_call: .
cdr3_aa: CASSLFTETYEQYF
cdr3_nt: TGTGCCAGCAGCTTATTTACAGAGACCTACGAGCAGTACTTC

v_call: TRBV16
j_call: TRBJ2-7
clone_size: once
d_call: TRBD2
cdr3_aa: CASSQFSGGREQYF
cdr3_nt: TGTGCCAGCAGCCAATTCTCGGGGGGAAGAGAGCAGTACTTC

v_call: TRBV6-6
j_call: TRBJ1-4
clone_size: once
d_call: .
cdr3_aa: CASRQTWEEKLFF
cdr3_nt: TGTGCCAGCAGGCAGACGTGGGAGGAAAAACTGTTTTTT

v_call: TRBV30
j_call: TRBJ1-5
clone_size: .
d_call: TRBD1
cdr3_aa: CAWTADRGTNQPQHF
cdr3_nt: TGTGCCTGGACGGCGGACAGGGGGACCAATCAGCCCCAGCATTTT

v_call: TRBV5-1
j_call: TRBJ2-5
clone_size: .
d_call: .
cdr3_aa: CASSLQGRWYF
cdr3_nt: TGCGCCAGCAGCTTACAGGGGAGGTGGTACTTC

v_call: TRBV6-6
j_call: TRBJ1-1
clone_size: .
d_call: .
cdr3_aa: CASSFRGGVTEAFF
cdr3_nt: TGTGCCAGCAGTTTCCGGGGGGGCGTCACTGAAGCTTTCTTT

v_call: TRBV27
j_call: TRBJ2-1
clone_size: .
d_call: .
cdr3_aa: CASRSRGEVYNEQFF
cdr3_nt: TGTGCCAGCAGGAGCAGGGGCGAAGTTTACAATGAGCAGTTCTTC

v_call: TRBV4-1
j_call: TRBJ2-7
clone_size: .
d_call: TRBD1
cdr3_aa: CASGNRGSYEQYF
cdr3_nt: TGCGCCAGCGGAAACAGGGGTTCATACGAGCAGTACTTC

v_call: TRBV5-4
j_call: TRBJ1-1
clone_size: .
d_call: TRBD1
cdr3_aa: CASSSGQVKSQGAFF
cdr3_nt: TGTGCCAGCAGCTCAGGACAGGTGAAAAGTCAAGGAGCTTTCTTT

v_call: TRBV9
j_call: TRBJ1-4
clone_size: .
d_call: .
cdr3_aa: CASSPLTTNEKLFF
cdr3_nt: TGTGCCAGCAGCCCACTTACAACTAATGAAAAACTGTTTTTT

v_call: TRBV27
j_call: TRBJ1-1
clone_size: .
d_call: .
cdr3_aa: CASSLLFRNTEAFF
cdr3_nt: TGTGCCAGCAGTTTATTATTCCGGAACACTGAAGCTTTCTTT

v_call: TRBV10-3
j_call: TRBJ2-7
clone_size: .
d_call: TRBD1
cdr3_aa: CAILSRDRGRGYEQYF
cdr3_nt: TGTGCCATCTTGAGCCGGGACAGGGGGCGCGGGTACGAGCAGTACTTC

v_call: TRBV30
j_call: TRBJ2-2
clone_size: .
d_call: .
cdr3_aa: CAWSLGGQPNTGELFF
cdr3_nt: TGTGCCTGGAGTCTGGGGGGACAGCCTAACACCGGGGAGCTGTTTTTT

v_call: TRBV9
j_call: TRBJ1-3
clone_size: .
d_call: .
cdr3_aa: CASSGAVLSGNTIYF
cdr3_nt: TGTGCCAGCAGCGGGGCCGTTCTTTCTGGAAACACCATATATTTT